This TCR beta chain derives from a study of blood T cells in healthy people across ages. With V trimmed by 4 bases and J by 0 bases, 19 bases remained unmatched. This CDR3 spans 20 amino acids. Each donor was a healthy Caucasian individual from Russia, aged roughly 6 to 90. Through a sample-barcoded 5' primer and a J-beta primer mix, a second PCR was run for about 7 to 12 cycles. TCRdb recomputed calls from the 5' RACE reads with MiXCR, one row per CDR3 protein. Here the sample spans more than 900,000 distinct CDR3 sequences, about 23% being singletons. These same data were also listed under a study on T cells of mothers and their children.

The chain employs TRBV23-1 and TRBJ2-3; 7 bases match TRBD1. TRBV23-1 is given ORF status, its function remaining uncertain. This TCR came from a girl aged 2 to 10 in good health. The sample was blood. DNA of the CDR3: TGCGCCAGCAGTCTGGGAATTACAGGGAGAGGGGGCCCTAGCACAGATACGCAGTATTTT. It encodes CASSLGITGRGGPSTDTQYF.